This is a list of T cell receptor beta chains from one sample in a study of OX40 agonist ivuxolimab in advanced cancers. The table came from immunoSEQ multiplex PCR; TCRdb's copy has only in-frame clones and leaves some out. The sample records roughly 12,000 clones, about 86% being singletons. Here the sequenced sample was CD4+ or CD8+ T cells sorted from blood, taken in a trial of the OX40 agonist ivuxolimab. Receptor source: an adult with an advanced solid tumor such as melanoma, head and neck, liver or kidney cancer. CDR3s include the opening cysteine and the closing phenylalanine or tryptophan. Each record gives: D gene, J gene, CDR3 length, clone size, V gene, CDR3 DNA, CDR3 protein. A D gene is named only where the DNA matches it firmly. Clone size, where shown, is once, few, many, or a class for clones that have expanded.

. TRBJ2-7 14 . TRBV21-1 TGTGCCGCGGGCCATGCGAGGAGCTCCTACGAGCAGTACTTC CAAGHARSSYEQYF
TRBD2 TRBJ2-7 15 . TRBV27 TGTGCCAGCACGGACCATAGCGGGCTACATAGGGAGCAGTACTTC CASTDHSGLHREQYF
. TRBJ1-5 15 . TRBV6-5 TGTGCCAGCAGTTACAGGCACAGTAGCAATCAGCCCCAGCATTTT CASSYRHSSNQPQHF
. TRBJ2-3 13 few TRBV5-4 TGTGCCAGCAGCTGGGCGGACACAGATACGCAGTATTTT CASSWADTDTQYF
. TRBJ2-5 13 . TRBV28 TGTGCCAGCAGCCTGGACGGAGGAGAGACCCAGTACTTC CASSLDGGETQYF
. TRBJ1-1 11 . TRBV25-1 TGTGCCAGCAGTATACAGTTTGAAGCTTTCTTT CASSIQFEAFF
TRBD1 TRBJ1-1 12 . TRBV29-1 TGCAGCGTTGAGGGCAGGGGGCCTGAAGCTTTCTTT CSVEGRGPEAFF
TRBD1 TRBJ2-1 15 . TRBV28 TGTGCCAGCAGTCCTCAGGGGGCGTTGAAAAATGAGCAGTTCTTC CASSPQGALKNEQFF
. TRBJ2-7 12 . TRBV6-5 TGTGCCAGCAGCGGGAGCTCCTACGAGCAGTACTTC CASSGSSYEQYF
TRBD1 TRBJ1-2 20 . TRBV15 TGTGCCACCAGTACGTATAGTTCCTTGGGACAGATGAACATCAACTATGGCTACACCTTC CATSTYSSLGQMNINYGYTF
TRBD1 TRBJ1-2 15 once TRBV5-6 TGTGCCAGCAGCTTGGCGGGACAGGGAAAGTATGGCTACACCTTC CASSLAGQGKYGYTF
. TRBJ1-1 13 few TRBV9 TGTGCCAGCAGCCACGGAGGGCAGACGGAAGCTTTCTTT CASSHGGQTEAFF
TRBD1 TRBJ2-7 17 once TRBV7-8 TGTGCCAGCAGCTTATCGGCCCCCGGACAGGGGGTTCACGAGCAGTACTTC CASSLSAPGQGVHEQYF
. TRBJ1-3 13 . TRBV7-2 TGTGCCAGCAGCTTAGGGGGTGGAAACACCATATATTTT CASSLGGGNTIYF
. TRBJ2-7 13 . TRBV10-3 TGTGCCGTTTCAGGGGTAAGGGGCTACGAGCAGTACTTC CAVSGVRGYEQYF
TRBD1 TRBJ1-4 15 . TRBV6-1 TGTGCCAGCATCCTCGGACAGGGGGGTAATGAAAAACTGTTTTTT CASILGQGGNEKLFF
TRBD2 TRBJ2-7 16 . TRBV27 TGTGCCAGCAGTCCCGCGGGACTAGCGGGAGCGGTCGAGCAGTACTTC CASSPAGLAGAVEQYF